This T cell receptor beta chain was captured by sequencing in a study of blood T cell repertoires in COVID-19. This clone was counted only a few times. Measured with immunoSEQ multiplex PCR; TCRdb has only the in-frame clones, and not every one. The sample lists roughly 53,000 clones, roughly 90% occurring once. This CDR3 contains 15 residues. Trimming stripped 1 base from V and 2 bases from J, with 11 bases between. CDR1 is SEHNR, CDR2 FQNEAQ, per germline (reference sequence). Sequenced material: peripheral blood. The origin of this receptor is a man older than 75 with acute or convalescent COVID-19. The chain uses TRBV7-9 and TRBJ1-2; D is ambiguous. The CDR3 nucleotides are TGTGCCAGCAGCTTAGAAGCAGGCCCGAACTATGGCTACACCTTC. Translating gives CASSLEAGPNYGYTF.